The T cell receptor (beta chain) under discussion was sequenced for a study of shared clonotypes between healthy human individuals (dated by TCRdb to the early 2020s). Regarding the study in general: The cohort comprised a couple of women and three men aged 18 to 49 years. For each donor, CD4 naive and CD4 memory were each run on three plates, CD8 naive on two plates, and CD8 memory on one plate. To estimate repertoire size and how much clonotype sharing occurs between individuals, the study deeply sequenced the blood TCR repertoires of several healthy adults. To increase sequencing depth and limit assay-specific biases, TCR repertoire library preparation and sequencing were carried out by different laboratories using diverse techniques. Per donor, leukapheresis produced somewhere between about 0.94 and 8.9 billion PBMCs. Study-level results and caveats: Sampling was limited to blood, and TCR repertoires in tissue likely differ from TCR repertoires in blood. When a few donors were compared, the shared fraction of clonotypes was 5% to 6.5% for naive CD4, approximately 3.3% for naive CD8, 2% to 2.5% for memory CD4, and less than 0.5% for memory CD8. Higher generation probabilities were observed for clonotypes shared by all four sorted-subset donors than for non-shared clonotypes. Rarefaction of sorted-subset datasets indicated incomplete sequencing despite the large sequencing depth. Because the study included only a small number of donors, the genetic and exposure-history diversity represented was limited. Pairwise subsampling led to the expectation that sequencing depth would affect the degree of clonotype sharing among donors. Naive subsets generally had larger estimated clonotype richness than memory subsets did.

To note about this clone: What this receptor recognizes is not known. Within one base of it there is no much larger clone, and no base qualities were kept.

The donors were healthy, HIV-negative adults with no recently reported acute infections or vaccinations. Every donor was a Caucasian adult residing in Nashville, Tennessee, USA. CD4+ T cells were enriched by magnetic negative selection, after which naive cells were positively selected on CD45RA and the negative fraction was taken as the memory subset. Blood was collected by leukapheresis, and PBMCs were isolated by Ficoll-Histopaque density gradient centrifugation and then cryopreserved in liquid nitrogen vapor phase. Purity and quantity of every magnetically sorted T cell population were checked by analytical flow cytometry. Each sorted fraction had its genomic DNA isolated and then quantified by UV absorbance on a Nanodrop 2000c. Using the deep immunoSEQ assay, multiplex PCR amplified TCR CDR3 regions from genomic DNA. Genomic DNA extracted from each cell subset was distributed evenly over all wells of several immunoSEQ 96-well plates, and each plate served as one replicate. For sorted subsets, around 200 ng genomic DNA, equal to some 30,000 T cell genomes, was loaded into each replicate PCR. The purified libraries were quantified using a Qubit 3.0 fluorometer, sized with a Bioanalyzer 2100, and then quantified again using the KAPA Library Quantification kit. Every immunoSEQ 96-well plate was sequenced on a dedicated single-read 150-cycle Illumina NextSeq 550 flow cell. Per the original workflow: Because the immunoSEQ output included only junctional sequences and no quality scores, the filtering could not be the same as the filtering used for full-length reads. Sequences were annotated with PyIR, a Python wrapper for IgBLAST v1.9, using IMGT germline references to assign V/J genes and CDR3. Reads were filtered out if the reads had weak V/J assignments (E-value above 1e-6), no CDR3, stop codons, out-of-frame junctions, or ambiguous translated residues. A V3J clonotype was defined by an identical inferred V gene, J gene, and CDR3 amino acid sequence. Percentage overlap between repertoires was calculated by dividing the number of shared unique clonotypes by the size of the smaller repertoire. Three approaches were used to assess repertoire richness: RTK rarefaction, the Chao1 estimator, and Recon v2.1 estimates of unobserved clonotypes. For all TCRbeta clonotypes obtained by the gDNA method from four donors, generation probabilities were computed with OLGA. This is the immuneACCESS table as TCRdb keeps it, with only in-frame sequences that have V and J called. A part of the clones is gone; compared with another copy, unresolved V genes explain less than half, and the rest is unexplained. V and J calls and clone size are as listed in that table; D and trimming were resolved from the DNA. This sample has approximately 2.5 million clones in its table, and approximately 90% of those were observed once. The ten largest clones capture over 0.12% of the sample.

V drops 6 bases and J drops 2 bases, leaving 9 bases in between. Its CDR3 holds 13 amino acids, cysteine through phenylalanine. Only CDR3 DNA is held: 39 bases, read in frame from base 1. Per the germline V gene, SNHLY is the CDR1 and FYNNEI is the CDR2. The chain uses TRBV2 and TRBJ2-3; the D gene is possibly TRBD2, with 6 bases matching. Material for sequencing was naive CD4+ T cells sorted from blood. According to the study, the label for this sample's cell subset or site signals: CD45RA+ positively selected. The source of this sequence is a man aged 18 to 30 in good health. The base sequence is TGTGCCAGCAGATGGGGGGTCACAGATACGCAGTATTTT. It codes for CASRWGVTDTQYF.